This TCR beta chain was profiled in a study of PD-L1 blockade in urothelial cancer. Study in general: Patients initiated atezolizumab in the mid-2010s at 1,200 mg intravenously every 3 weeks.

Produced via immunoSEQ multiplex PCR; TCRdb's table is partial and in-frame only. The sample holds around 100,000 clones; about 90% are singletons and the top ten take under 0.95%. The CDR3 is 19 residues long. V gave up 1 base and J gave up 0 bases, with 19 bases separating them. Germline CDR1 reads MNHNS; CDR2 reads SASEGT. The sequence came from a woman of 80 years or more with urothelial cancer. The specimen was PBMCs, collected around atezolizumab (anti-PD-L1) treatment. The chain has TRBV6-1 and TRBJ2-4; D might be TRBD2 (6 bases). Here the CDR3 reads CASSEESFSGLLAKNIQYF. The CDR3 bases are TGTGCCAGCAGTGAAGAGAGTTTTAGCGGTCTTTTAGCCAAAAACATTCAGTACTTC.